A selection of T cell receptor beta chains follows, all from one sample in a study of tumor-infiltrating lymphocytes in oesophageal squamous cell carcinoma. Via MiXCR, TCRdb re-called the PCR reads, giving one row per CDR3 protein. Among approximately 22,000 distinct CDR3 sequences listed, 30% to 35% were seen once. Sequenced: esophageal tumor tissue. Every receptor here comes from a female donor with esophageal squamous cell carcinoma. CDR3s include the opening cysteine and the closing phenylalanine or tryptophan. The D gene is left open where the match is weak. Only some rows state a clone size, as once, few, many or a class for expanded clones.

v_call: TRBV27; d_call: -; clone_size: many; j_call: TRBJ1-1; cdr3_nt: TGTGCCAGCAGTTTGGGGACAAAGGGCACTGAAGCTTTCTTT; cdr3_aa: CASSLGTKGTEAFF
v_call: TRBV7-2; d_call: -; clone_size: -; j_call: TRBJ1-5; cdr3_nt: TGTGCCAGCAGCTTATCTTGGGTCAGCAATCAGCCCCAGCATTTT; cdr3_aa: CASSLSWVSNQPQHF
v_call: TRBV18; d_call: TRBD1; clone_size: -; j_call: TRBJ1-6; cdr3_nt: TGTGCCAGCTCCCAGACAGGGGTGGATGATTCACCCCTCCACTTT; cdr3_aa: CASSQTGVDDSPLHF
v_call: TRBV12-3/TRBV12-4; d_call: -; clone_size: -; j_call: TRBJ2-1; cdr3_nt: TGTGCCAGCAGTTTAATGGGTCAGGACAATGAGCAGTTCTTC; cdr3_aa: CASSLMGQDNEQFF
v_call: TRBV7-2; d_call: -; clone_size: -; j_call: TRBJ2-5; cdr3_nt: TGTGCCAGCAGCTTAAGCAGGGGCCAAGAGACCCAGTACTTC; cdr3_aa: CASSLSRGQETQYF
v_call: TRBV7-8; d_call: -; clone_size: -; j_call: TRBJ2-1; cdr3_nt: TGTGCCAGCAGCTTACGGGATAACTCCTACAATGAGCAGTTCTTC; cdr3_aa: CASSLRDNSYNEQFF
v_call: TRBV24-1; d_call: -; clone_size: many; j_call: TRBJ2-1; cdr3_nt: TGTGCCACCAGTGACCCCAGGGGTGATAGGGGCAATGAGCAGTTCTTC; cdr3_aa: CATSDPRGDRGNEQFF
v_call: TRBV7-6; d_call: -; clone_size: few; j_call: TRBJ1-1; cdr3_nt: TGTGCCAGCAGCTTACAGACAAACACTGAAGCTTTCTTT; cdr3_aa: CASSLQTNTEAFF
v_call: TRBV7-8; d_call: -; clone_size: -; j_call: TRBJ1-1; cdr3_nt: TGTGCCAGCAGCTTAGGGGGGACGACTGAAGCTTTCTTT; cdr3_aa: CASSLGGTTEAFF
v_call: TRBV12-3/TRBV12-4; d_call: -; clone_size: -; j_call: TRBJ2-2; cdr3_nt: TGTGCCAGCAGTTTTCAGTGGAGGGCCGGGGAGCTGTTTTTT; cdr3_aa: CASSFQWRAGELFF
v_call: TRBV11-2; d_call: TRBD2; clone_size: -; j_call: TRBJ2-1; cdr3_nt: TGTGCCAGCAGACCGGGACTAGCGGAATACAATGAGCAGTTCTTC; cdr3_aa: CASRPGLAEYNEQFF
v_call: TRBV6-2/TRBV6-3; d_call: -; clone_size: -; j_call: TRBJ2-5; cdr3_nt: TGTGCCAGCAGTTATCATCAGGGTGGAGGGGAGACCCAGTACTTC; cdr3_aa: CASSYHQGGGETQYF
v_call: TRBV28; d_call: -; clone_size: few; j_call: TRBJ1-2; cdr3_nt: TGTGCCAGCAGTTTTGGGTGGGGAAACTATGGCTACACCTTC; cdr3_aa: CASSFGWGNYGYTF
v_call: TRBV7-9; d_call: -; clone_size: -; j_call: TRBJ2-7; cdr3_nt: TGTGCCAGCAGCTTAGGAGGGGGTGCCTACAATGAGCAGTACTTC; cdr3_aa: CASSLGGGAYNEQYF
v_call: TRBV5-8; d_call: -; clone_size: many; j_call: TRBJ2-7; cdr3_nt: TGTGCCAGCAGCCAAATAAGGGTTTTGGTCTACGAGCAGTACTTC; cdr3_aa: CASSQIRVLVYEQYF
v_call: TRBV6-1; d_call: -; clone_size: many; j_call: TRBJ1-3; cdr3_nt: TGTGCCAGCAGTACGGGACGGCTAAGCTCTGGAAACACCATATATTTT; cdr3_aa: CASSTGRLSSGNTIYF
v_call: TRBV11-3; d_call: TRBD1; clone_size: few; j_call: TRBJ2-1; cdr3_nt: TGTGCCAGCAGCTTAGGGACAGGGGGCAATGAGCAGTTCTTC; cdr3_aa: CASSLGTGGNEQFF
v_call: TRBV24-1; d_call: TRBD2; clone_size: many; j_call: TRBJ2-1; cdr3_nt: TGTGCCACCAGTGATTCCGGGACTAGCGCAACGAGCTCCTACAATGAGCAGTTCTTC; cdr3_aa: CATSDSGTSATSSYNEQFF
v_call: TRBV5-1; d_call: -; clone_size: many; j_call: TRBJ2-6; cdr3_nt: TGCGCCAGCAGTTCTGGGGCCAACGTCCTGACTTTC; cdr3_aa: CASSSGANVLTF
v_call: TRBV7-8; d_call: -; clone_size: medium-sized; j_call: TRBJ2-7; cdr3_nt: TGTGCCAGCAGCATCGATGCCTCGGGTGAGCAGTACTTC; cdr3_aa: CASSIDASGEQYF
v_call: TRBV14; d_call: TRBD2; clone_size: few; j_call: TRBJ2-1; cdr3_nt: TGTGCCAGCAGCCCCCCAGGACTAGCGGGATTTCATGAGCAGTTCTTC; cdr3_aa: CASSPPGLAGFHEQFF
v_call: TRBV7-9; d_call: -; clone_size: many; j_call: TRBJ1-1; cdr3_nt: TGTGCCAGCAGCCGGGGCCTGAACACTGAAGCTTTCTTT; cdr3_aa: CASSRGLNTEAFF
v_call: TRBV6-1; d_call: -; clone_size: many; j_call: TRBJ2-5; cdr3_nt: TGTGCCAGCAGTGTTTCGGCCCAAGAGACCCAGTACTTC; cdr3_aa: CASSVSAQETQYF
v_call: TRBV7-2; d_call: -; clone_size: -; j_call: TRBJ2-1; cdr3_nt: TGTGCCAGCAGCTTGGACGGTTACAATGAGCAGTTCTTC; cdr3_aa: CASSLDGYNEQFF
v_call: TRBV7-3; d_call: -; clone_size: medium-sized; j_call: TRBJ2-2; cdr3_nt: TGTGCCAGCAGCTTGGTAACCGGGGAGCTGTTTTTT; cdr3_aa: CASSLVTGELFF
v_call: TRBV5-6; d_call: -; clone_size: many; j_call: TRBJ1-1; cdr3_nt: TGTGCCAGCAGCCTGTTGAACACTGAAGCTTTCTTT; cdr3_aa: CASSLLNTEAFF
v_call: TRBV7-2; d_call: TRBD2; clone_size: -; j_call: TRBJ2-5; cdr3_nt: TGTGCCAGCAGCTTAGCGTGGAGACTAGCGGGTCAAGAGACCCAGTACTTC; cdr3_aa: CASSLAWRLAGQETQYF
v_call: TRBV27; d_call: TRBD1; clone_size: many; j_call: TRBJ1-6; cdr3_nt: TGTGCCAGCAGTTTGAGGACCGGGACAGGGGGTTCACCCCTCCACTTT; cdr3_aa: CASSLRTGTGGSPLHF
v_call: TRBV7-8; d_call: TRBD2; clone_size: -; j_call: TRBJ2-3; cdr3_nt: TGTGCCAGCAGCCTCTCCGGGGGGGGGGCGGTTATGCAGTATTTT; cdr3_aa: CASSLSGGGAVMQYF
v_call: TRBV7-4; d_call: TRBD2; clone_size: -; j_call: TRBJ2-1; cdr3_nt: TGTGCCAGCAGCCGCCTCCCAACACTAGCGGAAGACGGCCATGAGCAGTTCTTC; cdr3_aa: CASSRLPTLAEDGHEQFF
v_call: TRBV28; d_call: TRBD1; clone_size: -; j_call: TRBJ1-4; cdr3_nt: TGTGCCAGCAGTTCCTGGGACAGGGCAACTAATGAAAAACTGTTTTTT; cdr3_aa: CASSSWDRATNEKLFF
v_call: TRBV28; d_call: TRBD1; clone_size: many; j_call: TRBJ1-5; cdr3_nt: TGTGCCAGCAGTCCGCCGACAGGGGGTCTTCAGCCCCAGCATTTT; cdr3_aa: CASSPPTGGLQPQHF
v_call: TRBV7-8; d_call: TRBD2; clone_size: large; j_call: TRBJ2-3; cdr3_nt: TGTGCCAGCAGCTTCAACTTTGGACTAGCGGGGACAGATACGCAGTATTTT; cdr3_aa: CASSFNFGLAGTDTQYF
v_call: TRBV7-6; d_call: TRBD2; clone_size: -; j_call: TRBJ2-3; cdr3_nt: TGTGCCAGCAGCCGGACTAGCGGGGGGGCTTTTATAGATACGCAGTATTTT; cdr3_aa: CASSRTSGGAFIDTQYF
v_call: TRBV7-4; d_call: -; clone_size: -; j_call: TRBJ2-3; cdr3_nt: TGTGCCAGCAGCGGGAAAGCAGATACGCAGTATTTT; cdr3_aa: CASSGKADTQYF
v_call: TRBV6-6; d_call: -; clone_size: once; j_call: TRBJ1-3; cdr3_nt: TGTGCCAGCAGTGTGTCAACCGGGGCTAAAACTGGAAACACCATATATTTT; cdr3_aa: CASSVSTGAKTGNTIYF
v_call: TRBV6-6; d_call: -; clone_size: -; j_call: TRBJ2-7; cdr3_nt: TGTGCCAGCAGTTACGGCACAGGATACGAGCAGTACTTC; cdr3_aa: CASSYGTGYEQYF
v_call: TRBV7-8; d_call: TRBD2; clone_size: many; j_call: TRBJ2-7; cdr3_nt: TGTGCCAGCAGCTTAGGCCGGGCGGGACTAGCGGGATCCAATGAGCAGTACTTC; cdr3_aa: CASSLGRAGLAGSNEQYF
v_call: TRBV10-3; d_call: -; clone_size: many; j_call: TRBJ2-3; cdr3_nt: TGTGCCATCAGCCCTAGGGGAGATACGCAGTATTTT; cdr3_aa: CAISPRGDTQYF
v_call: TRBV7-8; d_call: TRBD1; clone_size: -; j_call: TRBJ2-7; cdr3_nt: TGTGCCAGCAGCTTGGACAGGCAGGCTGAGCAGTACTTC; cdr3_aa: CASSLDRQAEQYF
v_call: TRBV5-6; d_call: -; clone_size: -; j_call: TRBJ2-5; cdr3_nt: TGTGCCAGCAGCTCCCCTTACGGCCCAGAGACCCAGTACTTC; cdr3_aa: CASSSPYGPETQYF
v_call: TRBV2; d_call: TRBD1; clone_size: many; j_call: TRBJ1-4; cdr3_nt: TGTGCCAGCAGTCCGACAGGGGAGGGTGAAAAACTGTTTTTT; cdr3_aa: CASSPTGEGEKLFF
v_call: TRBV6-2/TRBV6-3; d_call: TRBD2; clone_size: -; j_call: TRBJ2-5; cdr3_nt: TGTGCCATCGAGCGGGAGAGGGGGGAGACCCAGTACTTC; cdr3_aa: CAIERERGETQYF
v_call: TRBV3-1; d_call: TRBD2; clone_size: -; j_call: TRBJ2-7; cdr3_nt: TGTGCCAGCCGGGGGGTCTACGAGCAGTACTTC; cdr3_aa: CASRGVYEQYF
v_call: TRBV6-1; d_call: TRBD2; clone_size: many; j_call: TRBJ2-7; cdr3_nt: TGTGCCAGCCGGAAGACTAGCGCCTCCTACGAGCAGTACTTC; cdr3_aa: CASRKTSASYEQYF
v_call: TRBV5-4; d_call: TRBD2; clone_size: few; j_call: TRBJ2-3; cdr3_nt: TGTGCCAGCAGCCGGACTAGCGGGAACACAGATACGCAGTATTTT; cdr3_aa: CASSRTSGNTDTQYF
v_call: TRBV7-9; d_call: TRBD2; clone_size: medium-sized; j_call: TRBJ2-7; cdr3_nt: TGTGCCAGCACCGTAGCGGGAGGCACCTACGAGCAGTACTTC; cdr3_aa: CASTVAGGTYEQYF
v_call: TRBV5-1; d_call: -; clone_size: few; j_call: TRBJ2-6; cdr3_nt: -; cdr3_aa: CASRSPRGRLHLRF
v_call: TRBV19; d_call: -; clone_size: few; j_call: TRBJ2-5; cdr3_nt: TGTGCCAGTAGTATGGCGGAGACCCAGTACTTC; cdr3_aa: CASSMAETQYF
v_call: TRBV7-2; d_call: -; clone_size: -; j_call: TRBJ2-5; cdr3_nt: TGTGCCAGCAGCGGGGCCAATACGCAGTATTTC; cdr3_aa: CASSGANTQYF
v_call: TRBV15; d_call: TRBD1; clone_size: few; j_call: TRBJ1-5; cdr3_nt: TGTGCCACCAGCAGAGATCAGGGGGTTCAGCCCCAGCATTTT; cdr3_aa: CATSRDQGVQPQHF
v_call: TRBV6-1; d_call: -; clone_size: many; j_call: TRBJ2-5; cdr3_nt: TGTGCCAGCACCATCGGGGAGACCCAGTACTTC; cdr3_aa: CASTIGETQYF
v_call: TRBV7-2; d_call: TRBD1; clone_size: once; j_call: TRBJ2-1; cdr3_nt: TGTGCCAGCAAGGTGACAGGGGGCAATGAGCAGTTCTTC; cdr3_aa: CASKVTGGNEQFF
v_call: TRBV29-1; d_call: -; clone_size: few; j_call: TRBJ1-5; cdr3_nt: TGCAGCGTTGAAGTGGGGGTTAATCAGCCCCAGCATTTT; cdr3_aa: CSVEVGVNQPQHF
v_call: TRBV4-1; d_call: -; clone_size: -; j_call: TRBJ2-1; cdr3_nt: TGCGCCAGCAGCCAAGTTCTAGGGGGATACGAGCAGTTCTTC; cdr3_aa: CASSQVLGGYEQFF
v_call: TRBV27; d_call: TRBD1; clone_size: many; j_call: TRBJ1-1; cdr3_nt: TGTGCCAGCAACATGACAGGGCCCTGGGCTTTCTTT; cdr3_aa: CASNMTGPWAFF
v_call: TRBV6-1; d_call: -; clone_size: many; j_call: TRBJ2-7; cdr3_nt: TGTGCCAGCAGACCGGGGACGGGGATCCCCTACGAGCAGTACTTC; cdr3_aa: CASRPGTGIPYEQYF
v_call: TRBV14; d_call: -; clone_size: many; j_call: TRBJ2-7; cdr3_nt: TGTGCCAGCAGCCAAGTGGGGGTCGAGCAGTACTTC; cdr3_aa: CASSQVGVEQYF